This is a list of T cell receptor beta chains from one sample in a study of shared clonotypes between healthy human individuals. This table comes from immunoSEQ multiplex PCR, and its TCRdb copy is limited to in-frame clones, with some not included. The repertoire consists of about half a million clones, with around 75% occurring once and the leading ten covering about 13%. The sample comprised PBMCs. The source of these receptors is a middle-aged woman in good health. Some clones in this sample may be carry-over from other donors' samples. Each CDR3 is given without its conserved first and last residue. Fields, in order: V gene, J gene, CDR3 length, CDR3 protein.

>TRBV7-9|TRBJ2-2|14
ASSLTWGKGTGELF
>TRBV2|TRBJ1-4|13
ASSGQGAPNEKLF
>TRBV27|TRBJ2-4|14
ASSTWSRRAKNIQY
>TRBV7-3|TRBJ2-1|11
ASSLTFSGSQF
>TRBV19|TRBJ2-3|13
ASSIGFYVTDTQY
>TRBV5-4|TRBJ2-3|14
ASSSPSGGSTDTQY
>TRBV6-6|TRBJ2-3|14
ASSYARLAGADTQY
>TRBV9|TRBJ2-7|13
ASSPQPAAHGEQY
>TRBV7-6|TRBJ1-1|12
ASFEGGGNTEAF
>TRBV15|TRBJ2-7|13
ATSRGGGAAYEQY
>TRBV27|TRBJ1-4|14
ASSLSGQGRNEKLF
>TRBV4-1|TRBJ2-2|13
ASSPGLRGAGELF
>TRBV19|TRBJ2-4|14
ASSTLAGGAKNIQY
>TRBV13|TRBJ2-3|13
ASSPGQGSTDTQY
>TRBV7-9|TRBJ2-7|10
ASSLSSYEQY
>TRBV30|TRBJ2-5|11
AWSVGGSVTQY
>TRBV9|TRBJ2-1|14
ASSSSGTSPYNEQF
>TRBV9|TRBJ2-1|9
ASSGYNEQF
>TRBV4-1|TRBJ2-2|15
ASSLLRLAGTTGELF
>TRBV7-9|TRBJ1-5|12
ASSLGDTNQPQH
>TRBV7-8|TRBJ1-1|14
ASSLEWDIMNTEAF
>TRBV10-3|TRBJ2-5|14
AISAASGRASETQY
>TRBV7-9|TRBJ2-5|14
ASSLALAGARETQY
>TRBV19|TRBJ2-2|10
ASRDGTGELF
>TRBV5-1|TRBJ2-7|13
ASSLDTVRSYEQY
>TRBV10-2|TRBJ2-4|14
ASSEGRPAMGNIQY
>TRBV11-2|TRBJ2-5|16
ASSTPRVDRGRRGTQY
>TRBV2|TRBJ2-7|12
ASSLGQGSYEQY
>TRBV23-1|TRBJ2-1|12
ASSPPGHYNEQF
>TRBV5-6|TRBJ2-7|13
ASSRLAGVFYEQY
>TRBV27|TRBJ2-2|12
ASSSGQGVGELF
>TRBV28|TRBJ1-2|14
ASSLTSQGVGYGYT
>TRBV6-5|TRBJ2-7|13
ASSYGTGGTDEQY
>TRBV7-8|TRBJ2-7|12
ASSLVLASYEQY
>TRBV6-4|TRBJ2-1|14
ASSDQSGQEVDEQF
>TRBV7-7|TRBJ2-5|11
ASSLVEQETQY
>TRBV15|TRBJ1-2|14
ATSRDPGTATYGYT
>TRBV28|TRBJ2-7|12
ASSRTPGSYEQY
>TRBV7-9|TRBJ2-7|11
ASSAHRGDEQY
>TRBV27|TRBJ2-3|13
ASRISGFSADTQY
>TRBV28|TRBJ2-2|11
ASFDRNTGELF
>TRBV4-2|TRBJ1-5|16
ASSQAHRDSWSNQPQH
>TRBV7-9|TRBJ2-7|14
ASSLVGLLVAHEQY
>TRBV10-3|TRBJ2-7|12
AISDRLGAYEQY
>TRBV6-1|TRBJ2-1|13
ASSESAGTYNEQF
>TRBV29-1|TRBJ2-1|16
SVEEPTSGSSAYNEQF
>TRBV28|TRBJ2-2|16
ASSPAPWRKPNTGELF
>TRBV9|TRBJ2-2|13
ASSARGAVAGELF
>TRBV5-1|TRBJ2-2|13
ASLWGTGDTGELF
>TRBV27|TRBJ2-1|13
ASSFGEYVMDEQF
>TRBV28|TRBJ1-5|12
ASRASGEEQPQH
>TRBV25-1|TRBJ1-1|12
ASSDPPTVPEAF